The 18 T cell receptor beta chains below all came from one sample that was sequenced in a study of blood T cell repertoires in COVID-19. Profiling relied on immunoSEQ multiplex PCR, and the TCRdb table lists in-frame clones only, not all of them. This sample has roughly 250,000 clones; more than 60% occur once, and the top ten carry roughly 4.2%. The sample was peripheral blood. These receptors were collected from a woman aged 40 to 50 with active or convalescent COVID-19.

This rearrangement joins TRBV3-1 (or the pseudogene TRBV3-2) to TRBJ2-1; TRBD2 matches at 10 bases. The CDR3 length is 16 residues. Germline V gene sequence: CDR1 LGHDT, CDR2 YNNKEL (reference sequence). The V and J ends lost 2 bases and 8 bases, in that order; junction bases with no gene match: 9. CDR3 nucleotides: TGTGCCAGCAGCCAACTGAGCGGGGGGGCCCAGGATGAGCAGTTCTTC. It codes for CASSQLSGGAQDEQFF.

This chain uses TRBV9 with TRBJ2-5, with D possibly being TRBD1 (6 bases). V was shortened by 3 bases and J by 7 bases, with 10 bases between the two germline ends. Germline assignment: CDR1 SGDLS and CDR2 YYNGEE. This CDR3 has 12 residues. As DNA, the CDR3 is TGTGCCAGCAGCGGACCGACAGGGACCCAGTACTTC. As protein: CASSGPTGTQYF.

The genes are TRBV19 and TRBJ1-3; no firm D call. With 8 bases removed from V and 3 bases from J, the gap between germline ends came to 8 bases. This CDR3 is 12 amino acids long. CDR1 is LNHDA and CDR2 is SQIVND in the germline V gene (reference sequence). CDR3 in amino acids: CASAFGGNTIYF. CDR3 coding DNA: TGTGCCAGTGCCTTCGGTGGAAACACCATATATTTT.

This sequence joins TRBV24-1 and TRBJ1-1, with TRBD1 identical over 8 bases. V was clipped by 7 bases and J by 4 bases; unmatched bases: 4. Germline V CDR1 and CDR2: KGHDR, SFDVKD. The CDR3 is made up of 13 amino acids. The CDR3 loop reads CATRQGGLTEAFF. The CDR3 coding sequence is TGTGCCACCAGACAGGGGGGCCTCACTGAAGCTTTCTTT.

J is TRBJ2-6 and V is TRBV28, with D tentatively TRBD2 (7 bases). The V gene's germline CDR1 is MDHEN and CDR2 SYDVKM. This CDR3 is built from 18 residues. V lost 5 bases and J lost 0, with 17 bases in between. The CDR3 spells CASSGEGGQFSGANVLTF. The CDR3 DNA reads TGTGCCAGCAGTGGAGAGGGGGGGCAATTCTCTGGGGCCAACGTCCTGACTTTC.

The chain has TRBV19 and TRBJ1-4; perhaps TRBD1 as D (5 bases). The CDR3 is 14 amino acids. V shed 5 bases and J shed 7 bases, with 14 bases lying between them. CDR1 and CDR2 from the germline V gene are LNHDA and SQIVND (reference sequence). The CDR3 sequence is CASSPLTGGEKLFF. The CDR3 DNA reads as TGTGCCAGTAGTCCCCTAACGGGGGGTGAAAAACTGTTTTTT.

The chain has TRBV5-1 and TRBJ2-3; perhaps TRBD2 as D (5 bases). V lost 3 bases and J lost 0, with 8 bases in between. The CDR3 is made up of 14 amino acids. The germline V gene has CDR1 SGHRS and CDR2 YFSETQ. DNA for the CDR3: TGCGCCAGCAGCTCGAGGACTAGCACAGATACGCAGTATTTT. It translates to CASSSRTSTDTQYF. The full variable domain, rest sourced from reference TRBV5-1 and TRBJ2-3, is KAGVTQTPRYLIKTRGQQVTLSCSPISGHRSVSWYQQTPGQGLQFLFEYFSETQRNKGNFPGRFSGRQFSNSRSEMNVSTLELGDSALYLCASSSRTSTDTQYFGPGTRLTVL.

The chain uses TRBV5-1 and TRBJ2-3; weak D call: TRBD2 (6 bases). The CDR3 spans 17 residues. The V end was cut by 0 bases, the J end by 1 base, with 15 bases between. Germline CDR1 reads SGHRS; CDR2 reads YFSETQ. This CDR3 reads CASSLAPGSGGTDTQYF. The CDR3 region has the DNA TGCGCCAGCAGCTTGGCCCCCGGTAGCGGTGGCACAGATACGCAGTATTTT.

The chain couples TRBV5-4 to TRBJ1-2; 7 positions agree with TRBD1. Per the germline V gene, CDR1 is SGHNT and CDR2 is YYREEE (reference sequence). V gave up 0 bases and J gave up 1 base; unmatched junction bases: 3. The CDR3 is 15 amino acids. CDR3 in DNA: TGTGCCAGCAGCTTGGATGGGACAGTTAACTATGGCTACACCTTC. Protein product: CASSLDGTVNYGYTF. The variable domain in full, completed from reference TRBV5-4 and TRBJ1-2, reads ETGVTQSPTHLIKTRGQQVTLRCSSQSGHNTVSWYQQALGQGPQFIFQYYREEENGRGNFPPRFSGLQFPNYSSELNVNALELDDSALYLCASSLDGTVNYGYTFGSGTRLTVV.

The chain recombines TRBV5-6 with TRBJ1-3, with D possibly matching TRBD1 (5 bases). Germline assignment: CDR1 SGHDT and CDR2 YYEEEE. This CDR3 contains 17 residues. V was pared by 0 bases and J by 0 bases, with 13 bases between. The CDR3: CASSLGPGINSGNTIYF. Here the CDR3 DNA reads TGTGCCAGCAGCTTGGGGCCAGGGATAAACTCTGGAAACACCATATATTTT.

V is TRBV5-6 and J is TRBJ1-1; 7 bases fit TRBD1. V was clipped by 9 bases and J by 3 bases; unmatched bases: 5. Germline CDR1 reads SGHDT; CDR2 reads YYEEEE. The CDR3 consists of 12 residues. DNA of the CDR3: TGTGCCACCAAGAGGGGGCACACTGAAGCTTTCTTT. Its translation is CATKRGHTEAFF.

The rearrangement links TRBV27 to TRBJ1-1, with D possibly matching TRBD1 (5 bases). V shed 0 bases and J shed 1 base, with 18 bases lying between them. The CDR3 has 18 amino acids. Germline-derived CDR1 and CDR2 are MNHEY and SMNVEV (reference sequence). The CDR3 region has the DNA TGTGCCAGCAGTTTATCCCAAGTGTTGGCAGGGCCGAACACTGAAGCTTTCTTT. Translation gives CASSLSQVLAGPNTEAFF.

This chain's CDR3 is CASSPSPGGTDTQYF. CDR3 nucleotides: TGTGCCAGCAGCCCGTCCCCGGGGGGGACAGATACGCAGTATTTT. The rearrangement links TRBV5-4 to TRBJ2-3, with 8 bases fitting TRBD2. The junction had 7 bases not matched to a gene; V was cut back by 4 bases and J by 3 bases. CDR3 length: 15 residues. CDR1 is SGHNT and CDR2 is YYREEE in the germline V gene (reference sequence).

The CDR3 DNA reads as TGTGCCAGCAGTTACGCCGGAAGGGGGCTTTACGAGCAGTACTTC. Amino acids: CASSYAGRGLYEQYF. This chain connects TRBV7-9 to TRBJ2-7; 7 positions agree with TRBD1. Trimming cost V 6 bases and J 4 bases; bases outside gene matches: 12. This CDR3 has 15 residues. The germline V gene encodes CDR1 SEHNR and CDR2 FQNEAQ (reference sequence).

The sample holds one count of this clone. For the CDR3, the DNA is TGTGCCAGCAGCTGGACAGGGAACGGGGAGCTGTTTTTT. Protein sequence: CASSWTGNGELFF. The chain couples TRBV11-3 to TRBJ2-2; 8 nucleotides align to TRBD1. The CDR3 runs to 13 residues. The germline CDR1 and CDR2 sequences are SGHNT and YENEEA. V lost 4 bases, J lost 7 bases, and 2 bases stayed unmatched. The full variable domain, its missing parts supplied by reference TRBV11-3 and TRBJ2-2, is EAGVVQSPRYKIIEKKQPVAFWCNPISGHNTLYWYLQNLGQGPELLIRYENEEAVDDSQLPKDRFSAERLKGVDSTLKIQPAELGDSAVYLCASSWTGNGELFFGEGSRLTVL.

V gene TRBV19 combines with J gene TRBJ2-1; D is possibly TRBD2 (5 bases). This CDR3 is built from 12 residues. V gave up 4 bases and J gave up 9 bases, with 10 bases separating them. CDR1 is LNHDA, CDR2 SQIVND, per germline (reference sequence). The CDR3 loop reads CASSTGVSEQFF. The CDR3 nucleotides are TGTGCCAGTAGTACCGGGGTTAGTGAGCAGTTCTTC.

The J gene is TRBJ2-5, the V gene TRBV6-2 or TRBV6-3; TRBD1 matches 7 bases. Germline V gene lookup returns CDR1 MNHEY and CDR2 SVGEGT. This CDR3 is built from 14 residues. V was clipped by 6 bases and J by 7 bases; unmatched bases: 11. CDR3 DNA: TGTGCCAGCAGCTTACAGGGGCGGCTGGGGACCCAGTACTTC. Translated, it gives CASSLQGRLGTQYF.

This sequence joins TRBV19 and TRBJ1-4; no reliable D call. This CDR3 has 14 residues. The V end lost 3 bases, the J end lost 4 bases, and 9 bases lay between the germline ends. Germline values: CDR1 LNHDA, CDR2 SQIVND (reference sequence). CDR3 DNA: TGTGCCAGTAGTATCAAAGACTATAATGAAAAACTGTTTTTT. Its protein is CASSIKDYNEKLFF.